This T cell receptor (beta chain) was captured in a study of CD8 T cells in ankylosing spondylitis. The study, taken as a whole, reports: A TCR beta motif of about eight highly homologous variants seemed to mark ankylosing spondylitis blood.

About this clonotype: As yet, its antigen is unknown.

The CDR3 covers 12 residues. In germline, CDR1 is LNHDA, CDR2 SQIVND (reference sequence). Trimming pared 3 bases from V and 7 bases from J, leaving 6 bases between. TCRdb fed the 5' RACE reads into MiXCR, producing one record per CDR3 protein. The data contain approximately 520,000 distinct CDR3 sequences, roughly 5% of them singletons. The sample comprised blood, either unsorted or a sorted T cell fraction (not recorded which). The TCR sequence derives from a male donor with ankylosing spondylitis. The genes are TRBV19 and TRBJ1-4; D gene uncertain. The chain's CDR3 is CASSIPGEKLFF. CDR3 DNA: TGTGCCAGTAGTATCCCTGGTGAAAAACTGTTTTTT.